Here is one T cell receptor (beta chain) with its context. At the DNA level, this CDR3 is encoded by other sequences in the same sample as well. The CDR3 sequence is 15 residues long. The germline CDR1 and CDR2 sequences are SGHRS and YFSETQ. J lost 2 bases, V lost 1 base, and 2 bases had no gene match. The data were produced by immunoSEQ multiplex PCR, yet TCRdb's version contains in-frame clones alone and is incomplete. The profile covers about 170,000 clones, with about 85% appearing a single time and less than 3.5% taken by the ten largest. This entry is derived from a study of blood T cell repertoires in COVID-19. The wider study: The samples span acute and convalescent COVID-19 from the United States, Italy and Spain. T cells, B-cell-depleted T cells, or PBMCs provided the cDNA or gDNA that served as material.

The receptor was derived from a human donor with acute or convalescent COVID-19. The donor label of this sample is uncertain. What was sequenced was peripheral blood. The rearrangement uses TRBV5-1 and TRBJ2-2; TRBD1 matches 7 bases. CDR3 coding DNA: TGCGCCAGCAGCTTGAAGGGGGCCAACACCGGGGAGCTGTTTTTT. Protein product: CASSLKGANTGELFF.